A selection of T cell receptor beta chains follows, all from one sample in a study of graft-versus-host responses after intestinal transplantation. The data were produced by immunoSEQ multiplex PCR, yet TCRdb's version contains in-frame clones alone and is incomplete. The sample shows roughly 3,300 clones, around 93% of them seen only once. The sequences come from bone marrow, collected roughly 54 weeks after transplant. These receptors came from a human patient who received an intestinal transplant, so some T cells may come from the graft donor. Each CDR3 is given with its conserved first and last residue. The D gene is left open where the match is weak. Not every row has a clone size; where given, it reads once, few, many or a size class.

d_call	v_call	j_call	clone_size	cdr3_nt	cdr3_aa
NA	TRBV12-2	TRBJ2-6	NA	TGTGCAAGTCGCTGGGTTTGGACTCCACAACAAAGTCGGGCCAACGTCCTGACTTTC	CASRWVWTPQQSRANVLTF
NA	TRBV6-4	TRBJ2-2	NA	TGTGCCAGCAGTGAGGGGGCCACCGGGGAGCTGTTTTTT	CASSEGATGELFF
NA	TRBV28	TRBJ1-3	NA	TGTGCCAGCAGGCCCCAGGGGACAGGAAACACCATATATTTT	CASRPQGTGNTIYF
NA	TRBV11-2	TRBJ2-1	NA	TGTGCCAGCAGCTTCGGAGCGCAGCAGTTCTTC	CASSFGAQQFF
NA	TRBV10-2	TRBJ1-1	NA	TGCGCCAGCAGTCGACCCCGACAGTTCGGCACTGAAGCTTTCTTT	CASSRPRQFGTEAFF
NA	TRBV2	TRBJ2-3	NA	TGTGCCAGCAGTGCGGAACGGGGCACAGATACGCAGTATTTT	CASSAERGTDTQYF
NA	TRBV11-2	TRBJ2-5	NA	TGTGCCAGCAGCTGGGGGGAGACCCAGTACTTC	CASSWGETQYF
NA	TRBV5-4	TRBJ2-5	once	TGTGCCAGCAGCTTGGTGACAGCGGCCTACCAAGAGACCCAGTACTTC	CASSLVTAAYQETQYF
NA	TRBV4-1	TRBJ2-2	NA	TGCGCCAGCAGCCCACGACGGTACACCGGGGAGCTGTTTTTT	CASSPRRYTGELFF
NA	TRBV30	TRBJ1-1	NA	TGTGCCTGGAGTGTACAGGGGAACACTGAAGCTTTCTTT	CAWSVQGNTEAFF
TRBD2	TRBV29-1	TRBJ2-5	NA	TGCAGCGTCCGGGGGGGAATTCCAGACCAAGAGACCCAGTACTTC	CSVRGGIPDQETQYF
NA	TRBV5-1	TRBJ2-7	NA	TGCGCCAGCAGCTTTACCCAGGGTGGCGGCGAGCAGTACTTC	CASSFTQGGGEQYF
NA	TRBV11-2	TRBJ2-7	NA	TGTGCCAGCAGTCAGACCGTCTCCTACGAGCAGTACTTC	CASSQTVSYEQYF
TRBD2	TRBV6-6	TRBJ2-3	NA	TGTGCCAGTGTTACTAGCGGGAGGGCCAAAGATACGCAGTATTTT	CASVTSGRAKDTQYF
NA	TRBV6-1	TRBJ1-2	NA	TGTGCCAGCAGTGAAGACGTGGTTGGGGTAGACTATGGCTACACCTTC	CASSEDVVGVDYGYTF
TRBD2	TRBV7-3	TRBJ2-2	NA	TGTGCCAGCAGCAAGACTAGCGTCCTAGCCGGGGAGCTGTTTTTT	CASSKTSVLAGELFF
TRBD1	TRBV4-3	TRBJ2-7	NA	TGCGCCAGCAGCCAGCAAGGGGACAGGCCCTACGAGCAGTACTTC	CASSQQGDRPYEQYF
NA	TRBV28	TRBJ2-3	NA	TGTGCCAGCACCAATGGTGGAGGACTAACAGATACGCAGTATTTT	CASTNGGGLTDTQYF
NA	TRBV5-4	TRBJ1-2	NA	TGTGCCAGCAGCTCGAACAGGGAGCATTATGGCTACACCTTC	CASSSNREHYGYTF
TRBD1	TRBV2	TRBJ2-2	hyperexpanded	TGTGCCAGCAGCGGGACAGTCAACACCGGGGAGCTGTTTTTT	CASSGTVNTGELFF
NA	TRBV4-1	TRBJ2-3	NA	TGCGCCAGCAGCCACAGGACGGATAGCACAGATACGCAGTATTTT	CASSHRTDSTDTQYF
NA	TRBV21-1	TRBJ2-6	NA	TGTGCCAGCAGGAGTCCGGTAGCTACACAAAGTCGGGCCAACGTCCTGACTTTC	CASRSPVATQSRANVLTF
TRBD1	TRBV4-1	TRBJ1-6	NA	TGCGCCAGCAGCCAAGATCCTGGAGGGGGCACTTCACCCCTCCACTTT	CASSQDPGGGTSPLHF
NA	TRBV6-9	TRBJ1-4	NA	TGTGCCAGCAGTTTCCTAGGGGGGGGAAACGAAAAACTGTTTTTT	CASSFLGGGNEKLFF
NA	TRBV6-5	TRBJ2-7	NA	TGTGCCAGCAGTTACATGCAGGGATTCTACGAGCAGTACTTC	CASSYMQGFYEQYF
NA	TRBV2	TRBJ1-3	NA	TGTGCCAGCAGCCCTACCCCTTTGGACACCATATATTTT	CASSPTPLDTIYF
TRBD2	TRBV27	TRBJ2-7	NA	TGTGCCAGCAGTTCCCCTAGCGGGCACCCCTACGAGCAGTACTTC	CASSSPSGHPYEQYF
TRBD2	TRBV28	TRBJ2-3	NA	TGTGCCAGCAGTTCCGGGACTAGCGGGAGAAGGCTGACAGATACGCAGTATTTT	CASSSGTSGRRLTDTQYF
NA	TRBV6-5	TRBJ1-6	NA	TGTGCCAGCAGTAGGACAGCAAATTCACCCCTCCACTTT	CASSRTANSPLHF
NA	TRBV7-9	TRBJ1-5	NA	TGTGCCAGCAGCTTAGGTAATCAGCCCCAGCATTTT	CASSLGNQPQHF
NA	TRBV11-1	TRBJ1-1	NA	TGTGCCAGCAGCTCTCAGATAAACACTGAAGCTTTCTTT	CASSSQINTEAFF
TRBD2	TRBV4-3	TRBJ2-7	NA	TGCGCCAGCAGCCAAGATCTGGGGACTACTATCTACGAGCAGTACTTC	CASSQDLGTTIYEQYF
NA	TRBV19	TRBJ1-6	NA	TGTGCCAGTAGTATCCAGGGTGAAGGAGGGTCACCCCTCCACTTT	CASSIQGEGGSPLHF
TRBD2	TRBV19	TRBJ2-3	once	TGTGCCAGTACCCAGACTAGCGGGGGGGCTTATGGCACAGATACGCAGTATTTT	CASTQTSGGAYGTDTQYF
NA	TRBV6-4	TRBJ2-6	NA	TGTGCCAGCAGTGACTCAGGGGGCTCTGGGGCCAACGTCCTGACTTTC	CASSDSGGSGANVLTF
TRBD2	TRBV28	TRBJ2-1	NA	TGTGCCAGCAGTTTTCGCGGGGGGATCGACAATGAGCAGTTCTTC	CASSFRGGIDNEQFF
TRBD2	TRBV6-1	TRBJ2-7	NA	TGTGCCAGCAGTGATTCTTCTAGCGGCCCCTACGAGCAGTACTTC	CASSDSSSGPYEQYF
NA	TRBV28	TRBJ2-7	NA	TGTGCCAGCAGTTATACCAGATACGAGCAGTACTTC	CASSYTRYEQYF
TRBD2	TRBV6-5	TRBJ2-3	NA	TGTGCCAGCAGTTACTGGGGGGGTGATACGCAGTATTTT	CASSYWGGDTQYF
NA	TRBV4-2	TRBJ1-2	few	TGTGCCAGCAGCCAAGATACGGAGGCTTTCTATGGCTACACCTTC	CASSQDTEAFYGYTF
TRBD2	TRBV29-1	TRBJ2-1	NA	TGCAGCGTTGGTTTCCGGGGGGGCTACAATGAGCAGTTCTTC	CSVGFRGGYNEQFF
TRBD1	TRBV29-1	TRBJ1-4	NA	TGCAGCGTTGGGACAGGGTTGGAGACTAATGAAAAACTGTTTTTT	CSVGTGLETNEKLFF
NA	TRBV6-5	TRBJ1-2	once	TGTGCCAGCAGTTCCCCGGGGAGTCCCATCTATGGCTACACCTTC	CASSSPGSPIYGYTF
TRBD2	TRBV28	TRBJ2-7	once	TGTGCCAGCAGTTCCCAGCGGGAGGGCTACGAGCAGTACTTC	CASSSQREGYEQYF
NA	TRBV7-2	TRBJ1-6	NA	TGTGCCAGCAGCTTAGTGGGGGGGAATTCACCCCTCCACTTT	CASSLVGGNSPLHF
TRBD1	TRBV5-1	TRBJ1-4	NA	TGCGCCAGCAGCTTGGTGGCAGGGGGTGAAAAACTGTTTTTT	CASSLVAGGEKLFF
NA	TRBV2	TRBJ1-1	NA	TGTGCCAGCAGTCCACTCTCAGGTGGGGGTGGTGAAGCTTTCTTT	CASSPLSGGGGEAFF
NA	TRBV28	TRBJ1-2	NA	TGTGCCAGCAGTCCTCCCGGAAGGGTTTATGGCTACACCTTC	CASSPPGRVYGYTF
TRBD2	TRBV2	TRBJ2-7	NA	TGTGCCAGCAGCGCCGGGACTATAATTGACGAGCAGTACTTC	CASSAGTIIDEQYF
NA	TRBV14	TRBJ1-3	NA	TGTGCCGCCAGAGGATCTGGAAACACCATATATTTT	CAARGSGNTIYF
TRBD2	TRBV29-1	TRBJ2-5	NA	TGCAGCGTTCGAGAGGGAGGGGCCATGCAGACCCAGTACTTC	CSVREGGAMQTQYF
NA	TRBV6-5	TRBJ1-1	NA	TGTGCCAGCAGCATACAGGAGAACACTGAAGCTTTCTTT	CASSIQENTEAFF
TRBD1	TRBV4-1	TRBJ2-7	NA	TGCGCCAGCAGCCCCATTGGACAGGGATCCTACGAGCAGTACTTC	CASSPIGQGSYEQYF
TRBD1	TRBV5-5	TRBJ1-4	NA	TGTGCCAGCAGCCCAGGGGGTGAAAAACTGTTTTTT	CASSPGGEKLFF
NA	TRBV9	TRBJ2-2	once	TGTGCCAGCAGCGTCGGGGGGCTAGCGACGAACACCGGGGAGCTGTTTTTT	CASSVGGLATNTGELFF
TRBD1	TRBV18	TRBJ2-3	NA	TGTGCCAGCTCCCGGGACAGGGGACAAGATACGCAGTATTTT	CASSRDRGQDTQYF
NA	TRBV7-4	TRBJ1-2	NA	TGTGCCAGCAGCTTAACGGGCAGGGATGGCTACACCTTC	CASSLTGRDGYTF
TRBD1	TRBV6-5	TRBJ2-5	once	TGTGCCAGCAGTTCGTCACAGGGGGCGGGAGAGACCCAGTACTTC	CASSSSQGAGETQYF